This T cell receptor beta chain emerged from a study of regulatory T cells in long-lasting Graves disease. To make TCR beta libraries, researchers used iRepertoire HTBI primers and Arm-PCR of CDR3 regions. TCRdb processed the multiplex PCR reads anew with MiXCR; each CDR3 protein has one entry. This table has hundreds of thousands of distinct CDR3 sequences, roughly a fifth appearing once. This CDR3 has 13 residues. With 3 bases removed from V and 10 bases from J, the gap between germline ends came to 12 bases. CDR1 is SNHLY and CDR2 is FYNNEI in the germline V gene. At least ten counts were recorded for this clonotype. Time point meaning: persistent/refractory GD, antithyroid drugs over 5 years with positive TRAb. Making the TCR library involved RNA that had been extracted from PBMCs.

The starting material was peripheral blood mononuclear cells (PBMCs), obtained when the disease was refractory, from a patient treated with antithyroid drugs. This TCR derives from a female donor with Graves disease. V is TRBV2 and J is TRBJ1-4; D is perhaps TRBD1 (6 bases). CDR3 amino acids: CASSDGQFGKLFF. The CDR3 DNA follows: TGTGCCAGCAGTGACGGACAGTTCGGAAAACTGTTTTTT.